This T cell receptor (beta chain) emerged from a study of OX40 agonist ivuxolimab in advanced cancers. The germline V and J ends were trimmed by 5 bases and 1 base, with 14 bases remaining between them. Per germline, CDR1 SGHAT and CDR2 FQDESV (reference sequence). This CDR3 is 16 amino acids long. The method was immunoSEQ multiplex PCR; TCRdb's version includes in-frame clones alone and lacks a portion of them. The table lists tens of thousands of clones, roughly 84% of them singletons. The chain recombines TRBV11-1 with TRBJ2-2, with D hard to call. The TCR was taken from an adult with an advanced solid tumor such as melanoma, head and neck, liver or kidney cancer. The sequencing used CD4+ or CD8+ T cells sorted from blood, collected in a trial of the OX40 agonist ivuxolimab. The CDR3 region is CASSPSFTVNTGELFF. The CDR3 DNA sequence: TGTGCCAGCAGCCCTTCCTTTACAGTGAACACCGGGGAGCTGTTTTTT.